This T cell receptor (beta chain) was recovered during a study of neurological immune-mediated disorders. Whole-study findings and limits: No sharing of CDR3 amino acid sequences was observed among expanded clones across subjects, suggesting private repertoires in all groups. In multiple sclerosis patients, the repertoire cluster was unrelated to clinical or MRI findings.

This CDR3 has 14 amino acids. The V gene's germline CDR1 is SGHNT and CDR2 YYREEE (reference sequence). V lost 6 bases and J 1 base, leaving 12 bases between the germline ends. Over 170 million TCR-beta sequences from 15-18 subjects came from every sequencing run. TCRdb independently ran MiXCR on the 5' RACE reads; one entry per CDR3 protein. The repertoire includes 45,000 to 65,000 distinct CDR3 sequences, about 3% of them detected once, and over 5% sits in the top ten. Details on this clonotype: Its specificity is unknown. A much larger clone lies one base from this, so it may be a read error.

Sequencing input: PBMCs. The chain has TRBV5-4 and TRBJ2-3; D might be TRBD2 (6 bases). This TCR was sampled from a middle-aged man with multiple sclerosis. The CDR3 DNA follows: TGTGCCAGCACTCAGTGGGGGGGCACAGATACGCAGTATTTT. This sequence encodes CASTQWGGTDTQYF.